This entry concerns a single T cell receptor beta chain. Its cognate antigen is unknown. The PCR made use of 60 Vbeta and 13 Jbeta primers. Method: immunoSEQ multiplex PCR; TCRdb's copy keeps in-frame clones and lacks some. The sample consists of approximately 130,000 clones, about 76% of them appearing once. The data were obtained in a study of cytomegalovirus exposure and HLA in healthy donors. Looking at the study overall: Earlier work reported roughly 120 million unique TCR beta sequences from some 180 million T cells. The study's findings and limits: Most sequenced TCRs were rare (though some public TCRs occurred in many donors).

From germline, CDR1 is SGDLS and CDR2 YYNGEE. CDR3 length: 15 amino acids. V lost 5 bases and J lost 8; bases outside the gene matches: 14. Input material: PBMCs. The chain links TRBV9 to TRBJ1-2, with 8 bases fitting TRBD1. This clonotype was obtained from a man between 18 and 29 years old in good health and CMV-seronegative. Here the CDR3 reads CASRGSGQGIMGYTF. DNA for the CDR3: TGTGCCAGCAGGGGATCAGGACAGGGTATCATGGGCTACACCTTC.